This T cell receptor beta chain emerged from a study of a mutant IDH1 vaccine in newly diagnosed glioma. V was cut by 10 bases and J by 3 bases, with 12 bases left in between. The CDR3 is 12 amino acids. CDR1 ENHRY and CDR2 SYGVKD come from the germline V gene. The assay was immunoSEQ multiplex PCR, and TCRdb's table has in-frame clones only and misses some. The sample lists around 92,000 clones, roughly 85% occurring once. Time point specified: baseline, week 1 (first vaccination visit). Described treatment: pre-vaccination baseline after standard-of-care therapy. Each astrocytoma in the donors was new, WHO grade 3 or 4, IDH1-mutant and ATRX-lost.

The receptor's source is a woman between 45 and 60 years old with glioma. The chain employs TRBV10-3 and TRBJ1-1, with a weak D call TRBD1 (5 bases). Specimen: PBMCs, collected from a glioma patient treated with radiotherapy, temozolomide or both. CDR3 nucleotides: TGTGCCACCGGGACGTCCTACACTGAAGCTTTCTTT. It translates to CATGTSYTEAFF.